These 2 T cell receptor beta chains originate from one sample sequenced in a study of response to subunit inactivated influenza vaccine. TCRdb fed the RT-PCR reads into MiXCR, producing one record per CDR3 protein. Of around 570,000 distinct CDR3 sequences listed, about 10% are singletons. Separately, the same data were catalogued under a study of T cells expressing NK-cell markers. From that report: 5'RACE template switching with UMIs produced the TCR beta cDNA.

This material consisted of PBMCs from blood, taken on the day of vaccination. The receptors were gathered from a man aged 50 or older who received an inactivated influenza vaccine.

V is TRBV10-3 and J is TRBJ2-1, with 8 bases aligning to TRBD1. This CDR3 comprises 15 residues. The V segment lost 3 bases and the J segment 6 bases; nucleotides outside the gene matches: 7. Germline CDR1 is ENHRY and CDR2 is SYGVKD. The CDR3 sequence: CAISDGGTGLNEQFF. CDR3 DNA sequence: TGTGCCATCAGTGATGGCGGGACAGGACTCAATGAGCAGTTCTTC.

V and J are TRBV18 and TRBJ2-3, with 12 bases fitting TRBD1. Germline CDR1 reads KGHSH; CDR2 reads LQKENI. V was clipped by 1 base and J by 2 bases; unmatched bases: 1. This CDR3 is 16 amino acids long. The CDR3, as DNA: TGTGCCAGCTCACCACGGGACAGGGGGCTCACAGATACGCAGTATTTT. Encoded protein: CASSPRDRGLTDTQYF.